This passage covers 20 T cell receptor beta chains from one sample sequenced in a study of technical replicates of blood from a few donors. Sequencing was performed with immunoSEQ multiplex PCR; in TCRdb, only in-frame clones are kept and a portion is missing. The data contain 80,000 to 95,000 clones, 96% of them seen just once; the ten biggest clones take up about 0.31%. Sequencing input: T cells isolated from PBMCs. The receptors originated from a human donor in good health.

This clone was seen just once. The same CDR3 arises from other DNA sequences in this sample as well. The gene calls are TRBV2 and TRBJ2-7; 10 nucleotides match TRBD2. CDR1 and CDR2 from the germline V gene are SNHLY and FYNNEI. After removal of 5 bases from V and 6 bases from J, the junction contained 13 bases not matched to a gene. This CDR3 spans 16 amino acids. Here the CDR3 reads CASSLGPSGRKGEQYF. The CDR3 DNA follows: TGTGCCAGCAGTCTAGGGCCTAGCGGGAGAAAGGGCGAGCAGTACTTC. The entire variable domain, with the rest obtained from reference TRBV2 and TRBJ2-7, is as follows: EPEVTQTPSHQVTQMGQEVILRCVPISNHLYFYWYRQILGQKVEFLVSFYNNEISEKSEIFDDQFSVERPDGSNFTLKIRSTKLEDSAMYFCASSLGPSGRKGEQYFGPGTRLTVT.

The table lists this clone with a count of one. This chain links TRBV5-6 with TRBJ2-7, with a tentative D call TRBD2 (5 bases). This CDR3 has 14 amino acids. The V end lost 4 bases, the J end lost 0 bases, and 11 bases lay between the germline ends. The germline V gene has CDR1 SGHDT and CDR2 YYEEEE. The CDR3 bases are TGTGCCAGCAGCACTGGACTTGGCTCCTACGAGCAGTACTTC. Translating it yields CASSTGLGSYEQYF.

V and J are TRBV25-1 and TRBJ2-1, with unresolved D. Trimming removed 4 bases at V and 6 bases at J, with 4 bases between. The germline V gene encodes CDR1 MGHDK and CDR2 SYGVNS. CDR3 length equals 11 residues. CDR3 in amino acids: CASSGPNEQFF. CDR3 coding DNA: TGTGCCAGCAGTGGGCCCAATGAGCAGTTCTTC.

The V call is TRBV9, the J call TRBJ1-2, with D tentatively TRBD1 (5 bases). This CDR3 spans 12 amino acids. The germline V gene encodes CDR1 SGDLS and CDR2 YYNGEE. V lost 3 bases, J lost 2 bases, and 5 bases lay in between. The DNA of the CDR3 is TGTGCCAGCAGCGGACAGAACTATGGCTACACCTTC. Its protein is CASSGQNYGYTF.

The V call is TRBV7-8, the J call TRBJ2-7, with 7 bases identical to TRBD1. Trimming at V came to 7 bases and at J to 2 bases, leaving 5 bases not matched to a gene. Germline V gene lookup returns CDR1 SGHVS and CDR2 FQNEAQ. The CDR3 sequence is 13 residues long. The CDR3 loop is CASNRDSPYEQYF. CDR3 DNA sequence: TGTGCCAGCAACCGGGACAGTCCCTACGAGCAGTACTTC. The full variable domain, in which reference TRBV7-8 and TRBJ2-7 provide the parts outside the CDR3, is GAGVSQSPRYKVAKRGQDVALRCDPISGHVSLFWYQQALGQGPEFLTYFQNEAQLDKSGLPSDRFFAERPEGSVSTLKIQRTQQEDSAVYLCASNRDSPYEQYFGPGTRLTVT.

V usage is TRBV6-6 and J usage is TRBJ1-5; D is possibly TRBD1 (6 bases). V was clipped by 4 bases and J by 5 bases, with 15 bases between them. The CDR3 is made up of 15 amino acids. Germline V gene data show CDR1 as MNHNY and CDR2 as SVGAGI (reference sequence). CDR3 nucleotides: TGTGCCAGCAGTTCTTCTGACAGGACCTATCAGCCCCAGCATTTT. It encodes CASSSSDRTYQPQHF.

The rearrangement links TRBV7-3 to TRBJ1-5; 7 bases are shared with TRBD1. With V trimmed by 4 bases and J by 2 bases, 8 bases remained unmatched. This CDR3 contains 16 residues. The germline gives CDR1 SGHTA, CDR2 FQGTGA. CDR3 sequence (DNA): TGTGCCAGCAGCTCCCTAGACAGGGATGGCAATCAGCCCCAGCATTTT. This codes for CASSSLDRDGNQPQHF. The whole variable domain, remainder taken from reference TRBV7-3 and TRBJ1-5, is GAGVSQTPSNKVTEKGKYVELRCDPISGHTALYWYRQSLGQGPEFLIYFQGTGAADDSGLPNDRFFAVRPEGSVSTLKIQRTERGDSAVYLCASSSLDRDGNQPQHFGDGTRLSIL.

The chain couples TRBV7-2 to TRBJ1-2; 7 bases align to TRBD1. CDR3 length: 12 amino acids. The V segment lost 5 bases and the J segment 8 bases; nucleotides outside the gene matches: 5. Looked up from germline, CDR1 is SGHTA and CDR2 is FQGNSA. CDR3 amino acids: CASSETGQGYTF. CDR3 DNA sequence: TGTGCCAGCAGCGAGACAGGGCAGGGCTACACCTTC.

The CDR3 here is CASSFGSATGELFF. CDR3 nucleotides: TGTGCCAGCAGTTTTGGTAGTGCCACCGGGGAGCTGTTTTTT. The gene calls are TRBV28 and TRBJ2-2; no definite D call. CDR1 is MDHEN, CDR2 SYDVKM, per germline. Trimming took off 3 bases at V and 4 bases at J, with 9 bases between the two ends. The CDR3 is made up of 14 amino acids. Full variable domain (rest looked up from reference TRBV28 and TRBJ2-2): DVKVTQSSRYLVKRTGEKVFLECVQDMDHENMFWYRQDPGLGLRLIYFSYDVKMKEKGDIPEGYSVSREKKERFSLILESASTNQTSMYLCASSFGSATGELFFGEGSRLTVL.

The CDR3 reads CASSLGQGGEQYF. The CDR3 DNA reads as TGTGCCAGCAGCTTGGGACAGGGAGGCGAGCAGTACTTC. J is TRBJ2-7 and V is TRBV7-2, with 9 bases matching TRBD1. The CDR3 length is 13 residues. Germline values: CDR1 SGHTA, CDR2 FQGNSA. After removal of 3 bases from V and 6 bases from J, the junction contained 3 bases not matched to a gene. The full variable domain, completed using reference TRBV7-2 and TRBJ2-7, is GAGVSQSPSNKVTEKGKDVELRCDPISGHTALYWYRQSLGQGLEFLIYFQGNSAPDKSGLPSDRFSAERTGGSVSTLTIQRTQQEDSAVYLCASSLGQGGEQYFGPGTRLTVT.

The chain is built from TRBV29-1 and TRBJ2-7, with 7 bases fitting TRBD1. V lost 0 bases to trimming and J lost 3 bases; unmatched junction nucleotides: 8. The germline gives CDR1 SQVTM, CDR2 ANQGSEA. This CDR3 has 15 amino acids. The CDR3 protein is CSVEEGEDRLYEQYF. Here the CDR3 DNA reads TGCAGCGTTGAAGAAGGAGAGGACAGGCTCTACGAGCAGTACTTC.

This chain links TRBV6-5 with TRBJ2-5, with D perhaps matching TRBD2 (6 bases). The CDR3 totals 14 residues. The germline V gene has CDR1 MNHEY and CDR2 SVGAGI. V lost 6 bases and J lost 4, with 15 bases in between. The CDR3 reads CASRAGLTGETQYF. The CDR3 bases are TGTGCCAGCAGGGCGGGACTGACGGGAGAGACCCAGTACTTC.

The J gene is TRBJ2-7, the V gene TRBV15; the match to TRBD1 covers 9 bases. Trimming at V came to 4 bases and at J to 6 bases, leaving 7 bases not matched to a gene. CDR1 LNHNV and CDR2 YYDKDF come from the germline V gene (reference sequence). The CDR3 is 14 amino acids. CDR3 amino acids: CATSKRDREGEQYF. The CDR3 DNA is TGTGCCACCAGCAAAAGGGACAGGGAGGGCGAGCAGTACTTC.

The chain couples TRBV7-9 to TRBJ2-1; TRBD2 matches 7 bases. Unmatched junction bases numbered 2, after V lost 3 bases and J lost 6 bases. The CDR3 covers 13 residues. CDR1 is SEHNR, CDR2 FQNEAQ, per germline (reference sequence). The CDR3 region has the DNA TGTGCCAGCAGCTTTGGCGGGGGCAATGAGCAGTTCTTC. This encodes CASSFGGGNEQFF.

The CDR3 nucleotides are TGTGCCAGCTCACCACCGGCACTAGCGGGAGTTTCAGGATACGAGCAGTACTTC. This sequence encodes CASSPPALAGVSGYEQYF. The V and J genes are TRBV18 and TRBJ2-7; 11 bases match TRBD2. V lost 0 bases and J lost 4; bases outside the gene matches: 11. CDR3 size: 18 residues. Germline-derived CDR1 and CDR2 are KGHSH and LQKENI.

The DNA for the CDR3 is TGTGCCAGCTACGGGGCGGGAGTATCAGGCGATGAGCAGTTCTTC. It yields the protein CASYGAGVSGDEQFF. The chain is built from TRBV28 and TRBJ2-1, with TRBD2 matching over 7 bases. Germline V gives CDR1 MDHEN, CDR2 SYDVKM. The V gene end was trimmed by 8 bases and the J gene end by 8 bases; junction bases not matched to a gene: 15. This CDR3 has 15 amino acids.

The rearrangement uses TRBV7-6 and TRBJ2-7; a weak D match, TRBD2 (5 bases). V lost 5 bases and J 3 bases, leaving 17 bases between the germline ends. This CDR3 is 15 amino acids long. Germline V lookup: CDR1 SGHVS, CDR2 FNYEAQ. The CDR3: CASSPDPGSYYEQYF. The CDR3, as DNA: TGTGCCAGCAGCCCCGATCCGGGGTCCTACTACGAGCAGTACTTC. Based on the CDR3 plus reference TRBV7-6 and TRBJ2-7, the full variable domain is GAGVSQSPRYKVTKRGQDVALRCDPISGHVSLYWYRQALGQGPEFLTYFNYEAQQDKSGLPNDRFSAERPEGSISTLTIQRTEQRDSAMYRCASSPDPGSYYEQYFGPGTRLTVT.

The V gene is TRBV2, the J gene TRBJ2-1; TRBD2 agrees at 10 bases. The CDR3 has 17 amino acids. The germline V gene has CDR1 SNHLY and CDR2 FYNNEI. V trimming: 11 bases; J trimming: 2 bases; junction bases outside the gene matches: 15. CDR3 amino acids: CALLNLAGETAYNEQFF. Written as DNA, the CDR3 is TGTGCCCTGCTTAATCTAGCGGGAGAAACGGCCTACAATGAGCAGTTCTTC.

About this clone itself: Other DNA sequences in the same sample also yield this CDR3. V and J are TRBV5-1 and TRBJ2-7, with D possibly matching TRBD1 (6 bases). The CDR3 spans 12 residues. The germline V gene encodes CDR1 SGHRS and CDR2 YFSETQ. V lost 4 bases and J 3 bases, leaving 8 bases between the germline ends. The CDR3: CASSLTGYEQYF. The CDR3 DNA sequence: TGCGCCAGCAGCCTGACAGGCTACGAGCAGTACTTC.

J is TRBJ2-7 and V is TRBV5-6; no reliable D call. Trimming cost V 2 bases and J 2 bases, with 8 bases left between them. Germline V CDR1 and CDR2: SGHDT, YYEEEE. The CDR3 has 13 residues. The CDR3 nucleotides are TGTGCCAGCAGCTTCCGCCAGGCCTACGAGCAGTACTTC. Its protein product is CASSFRQAYEQYF.